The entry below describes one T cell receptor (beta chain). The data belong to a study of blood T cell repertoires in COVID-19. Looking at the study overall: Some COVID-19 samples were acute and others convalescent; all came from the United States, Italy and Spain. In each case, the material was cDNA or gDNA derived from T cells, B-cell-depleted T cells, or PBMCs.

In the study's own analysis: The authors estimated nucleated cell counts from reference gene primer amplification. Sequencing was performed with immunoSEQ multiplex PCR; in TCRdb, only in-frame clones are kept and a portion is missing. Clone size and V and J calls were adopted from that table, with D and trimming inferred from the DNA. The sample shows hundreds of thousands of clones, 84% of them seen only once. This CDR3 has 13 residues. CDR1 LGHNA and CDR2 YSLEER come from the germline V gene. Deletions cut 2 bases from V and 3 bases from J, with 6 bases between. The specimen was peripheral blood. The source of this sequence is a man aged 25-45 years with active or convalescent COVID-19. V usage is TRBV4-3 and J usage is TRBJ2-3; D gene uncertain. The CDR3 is CASSQSLTDTQYF. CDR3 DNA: TGCGCCAGCAGCCAATCCCTTACAGATACGCAGTATTTT.